This record concerns one T cell receptor (beta chain) sequence. Its antigen is as yet unknown. The entry originates in a study of identical twins. The study, taken as a whole, reports: Memory repertoires lacked the insertion deficit that abundant cord blood beta clonotypes showed. Findings depended on cross-sectional statistics rather than tracking the same donors.

Germline lookup yields CDR1 KGHDR and CDR2 SFDVKD. The CDR3 has 13 residues. Trimming took off 0 bases at V and 8 bases at J, with 9 bases between the two ends. Template switching supplied a universal primer site; unique molecular identifiers were carried on the cDNA. TCRdb used MiXCR to reprocess the 5' RACE reads, holding one entry per CDR3 protein. The sample records about 340,000 distinct CDR3 sequences, roughly 10% being singletons. The receptor comes from a woman aged 45-59 years in good health. Sample: naive T cells sorted from blood. The V and J genes are TRBV24-1 and TRBJ1-2; D ambiguous. The CDR3 protein is CATSDLTDDGYTF. As DNA, the CDR3 is TGTGCCACCAGTGATTTGACCGATGACGGCTACACCTTC.